The next 2 T cell receptor beta chains were all read from a single sample in a study of T cell responses to AZD1222 COVID-19 vaccine. TCRdb keeps only in-frame clones here, not all; method: immunoSEQ multiplex PCR. The top ten hold approximately 8% of the sample, which has some 120,000 clones, 88% seen once. Sequencing was performed on peripheral blood, taken on day 0 of AZD1222 vaccination. All receptors derive from an adult in good health.

This clone occurred a few times. In DNA form, the CDR3 reads TGTGCCAGCAGCCAAGATACAGGGCTCTCTGAAGCTTTCTTT. It translates to CASSQDTGLSEAFF. The chain uses TRBV4-2 and TRBJ1-1, with D maybe TRBD1 (6 bases). Per germline, CDR1 LGHNA and CDR2 YNFKEQ. With 0 bases removed from V and 6 bases from J, the gap between germline ends came to 11 bases. This CDR3 is 14 amino acids long.

This clone appeared once. The chain employs TRBV6-7 and TRBJ1-1; no firm D call. TRBV6-7 belongs to the ORF category, with a function that is uncertain. CDR3 length: 15 amino acids. V lost 0 bases and J 1 base, leaving 9 bases between the germline ends. The CDR3 protein is CASSYSNGPNTEAFF. CDR3 coding DNA: TGTGCCAGCAGTTACTCGAACGGGCCGAACACTGAAGCTTTCTTT.